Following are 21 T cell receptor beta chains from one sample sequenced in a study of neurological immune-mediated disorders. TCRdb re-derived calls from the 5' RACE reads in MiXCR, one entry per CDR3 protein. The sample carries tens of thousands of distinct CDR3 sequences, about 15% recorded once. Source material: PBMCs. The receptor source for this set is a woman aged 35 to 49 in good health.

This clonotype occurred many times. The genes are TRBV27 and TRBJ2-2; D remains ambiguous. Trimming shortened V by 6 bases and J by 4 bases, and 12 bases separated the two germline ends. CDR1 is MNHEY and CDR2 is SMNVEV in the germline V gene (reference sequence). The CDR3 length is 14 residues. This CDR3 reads CASSPPRITGELFF. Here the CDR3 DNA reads TGTGCCAGCAGCCCTCCTCGGATCACCGGGGAGCTGTTTTTT.

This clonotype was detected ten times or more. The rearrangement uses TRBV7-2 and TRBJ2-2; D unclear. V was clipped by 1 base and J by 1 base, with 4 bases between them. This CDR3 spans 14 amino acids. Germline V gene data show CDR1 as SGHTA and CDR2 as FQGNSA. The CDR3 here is CASSLGRNTGELFF. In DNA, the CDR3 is TGTGCCAGCAGCTTAGGCAGGAACACCGGGGAGCTGTTTTTT.

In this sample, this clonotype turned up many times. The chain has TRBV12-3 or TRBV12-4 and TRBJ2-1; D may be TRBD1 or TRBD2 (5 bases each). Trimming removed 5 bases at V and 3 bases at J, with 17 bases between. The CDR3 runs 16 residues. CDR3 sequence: CASSPAGRDLYNEQFF. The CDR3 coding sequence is TGTGCCAGCAGTCCAGCAGGCAGGGACCTCTACAATGAGCAGTTCTTC.

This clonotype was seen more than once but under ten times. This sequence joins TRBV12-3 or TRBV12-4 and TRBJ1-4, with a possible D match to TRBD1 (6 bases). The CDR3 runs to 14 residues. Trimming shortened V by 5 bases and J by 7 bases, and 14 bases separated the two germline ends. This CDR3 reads CASSLTGPGEKLFF. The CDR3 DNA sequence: TGTGCCAGCAGTCTGACAGGCCCCGGTGAAAAACTGTTTTTT.

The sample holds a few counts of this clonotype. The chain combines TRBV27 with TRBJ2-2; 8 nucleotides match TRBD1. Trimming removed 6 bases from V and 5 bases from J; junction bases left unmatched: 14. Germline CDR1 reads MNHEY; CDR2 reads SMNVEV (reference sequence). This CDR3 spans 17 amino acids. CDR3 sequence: CASSSRGKQGVTGELFF. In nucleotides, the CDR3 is TGTGCCAGCAGCTCTAGGGGGAAACAGGGGGTTACCGGGGAGCTGTTTTTT.

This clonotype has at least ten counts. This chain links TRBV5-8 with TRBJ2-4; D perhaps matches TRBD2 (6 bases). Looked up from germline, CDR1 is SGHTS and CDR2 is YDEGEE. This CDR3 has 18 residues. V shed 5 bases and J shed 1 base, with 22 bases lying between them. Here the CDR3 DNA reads TGTGCCAGCAGTAGACTCCGGGGAGGCGTGGCGGCCAAAAACATTCAGTACTTC. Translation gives CASSRLRGGVAAKNIQYF.

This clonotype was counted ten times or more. In DNA form, the CDR3 reads TGTGCCAGCAGCGCCGGGACAGGGATCTACAATGAGCAGTTCTTC. Protein sequence: CASSAGTGIYNEQFF. The V call is TRBV12-3 or TRBV12-4, the J call TRBJ2-1; TRBD1 matches 9 bases. The CDR3 covers 15 residues. Trimming cost V 6 bases and J 3 bases; bases outside gene matches: 6.

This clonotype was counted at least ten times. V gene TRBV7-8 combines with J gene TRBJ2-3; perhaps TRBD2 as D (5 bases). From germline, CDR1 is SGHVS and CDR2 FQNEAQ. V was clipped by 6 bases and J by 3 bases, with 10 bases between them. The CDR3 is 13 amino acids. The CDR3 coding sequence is TGTGCCAGCAGGGAGGCAGCGACAGATACGCAGTATTTT. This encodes CASREAATDTQYF.

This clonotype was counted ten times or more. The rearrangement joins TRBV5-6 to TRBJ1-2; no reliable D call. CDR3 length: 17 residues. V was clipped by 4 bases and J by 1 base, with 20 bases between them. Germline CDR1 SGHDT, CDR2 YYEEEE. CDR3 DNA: TGTGCCAGCAGCCCTGGACTGAAGATGTCGATTAACTATGGCTACACCTTC. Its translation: CASSPGLKMSINYGYTF.

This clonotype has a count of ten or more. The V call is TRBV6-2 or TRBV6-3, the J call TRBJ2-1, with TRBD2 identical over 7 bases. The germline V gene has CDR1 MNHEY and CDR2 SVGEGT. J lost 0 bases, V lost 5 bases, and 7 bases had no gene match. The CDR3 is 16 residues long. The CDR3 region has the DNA TGTGCCAGCAGTCCTTTTGAGCGGGGCTCCTACAATGAGCAGTTCTTC. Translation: CASSPFERGSYNEQFF.

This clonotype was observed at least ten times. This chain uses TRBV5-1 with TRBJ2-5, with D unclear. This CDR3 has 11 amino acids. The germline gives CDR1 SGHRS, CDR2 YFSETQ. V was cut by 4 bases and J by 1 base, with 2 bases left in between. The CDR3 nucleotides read TGCGCCAGCAGCGGCCAAGAGACCCAGTACTTC. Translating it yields CASSGQETQYF.

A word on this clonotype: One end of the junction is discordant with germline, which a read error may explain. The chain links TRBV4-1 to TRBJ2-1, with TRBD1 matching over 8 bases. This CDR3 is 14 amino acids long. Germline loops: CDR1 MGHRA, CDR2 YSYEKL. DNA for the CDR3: TGCGACAGCAGCCAAGGGCAGGGGGCAGATGAGCAGTTCTTC. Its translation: CDSSQGQGADEQFF.

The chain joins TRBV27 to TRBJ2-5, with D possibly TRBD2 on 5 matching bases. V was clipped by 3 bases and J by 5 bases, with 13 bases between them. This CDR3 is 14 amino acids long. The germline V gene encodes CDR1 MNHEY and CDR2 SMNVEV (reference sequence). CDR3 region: CASSLIPRGETQYF. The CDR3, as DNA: TGTGCCAGCAGTTTGATACCCCGAGGGGAGACCCAGTACTTC.

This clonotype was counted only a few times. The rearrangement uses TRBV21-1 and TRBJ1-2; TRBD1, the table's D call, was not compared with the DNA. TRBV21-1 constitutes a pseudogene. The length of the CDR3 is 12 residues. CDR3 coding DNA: TGTGCCAGCATCCAATACAGGGACTTCTACACCTTC. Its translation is CASIQYRDFYTF.

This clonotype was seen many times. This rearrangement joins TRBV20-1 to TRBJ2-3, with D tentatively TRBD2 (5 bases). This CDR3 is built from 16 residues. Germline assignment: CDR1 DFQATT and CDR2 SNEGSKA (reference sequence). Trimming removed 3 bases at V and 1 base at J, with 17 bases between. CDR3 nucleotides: TGCAGTGCTAGTACCCCTCGAGCGGACGGCACAGATACGCAGTATTTT. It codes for CSASTPRADGTDTQYF.

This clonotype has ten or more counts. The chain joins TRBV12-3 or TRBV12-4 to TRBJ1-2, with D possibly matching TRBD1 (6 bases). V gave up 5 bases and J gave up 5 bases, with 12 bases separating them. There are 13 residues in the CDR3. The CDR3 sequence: CASSRGAEYGYTF. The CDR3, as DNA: TGTGCCAGCAGTAGGGGGGCAGAGTATGGCTACACCTTC.

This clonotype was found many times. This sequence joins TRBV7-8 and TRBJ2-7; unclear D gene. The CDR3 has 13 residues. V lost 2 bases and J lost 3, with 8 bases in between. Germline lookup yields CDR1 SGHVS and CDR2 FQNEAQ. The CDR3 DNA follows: TGTGCCAGCAGCTTACTCAAGGGCTACGAGCAGTACGTC. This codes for CASSLLKGYEQYV.

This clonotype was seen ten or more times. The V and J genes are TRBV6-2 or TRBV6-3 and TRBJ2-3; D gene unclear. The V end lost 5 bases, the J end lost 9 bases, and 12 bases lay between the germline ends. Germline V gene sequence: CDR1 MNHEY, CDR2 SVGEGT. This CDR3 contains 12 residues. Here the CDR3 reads CASSASRETQYF. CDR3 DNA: TGTGCCAGCAGTGCATCTAGAGAAACGCAGTATTTT.

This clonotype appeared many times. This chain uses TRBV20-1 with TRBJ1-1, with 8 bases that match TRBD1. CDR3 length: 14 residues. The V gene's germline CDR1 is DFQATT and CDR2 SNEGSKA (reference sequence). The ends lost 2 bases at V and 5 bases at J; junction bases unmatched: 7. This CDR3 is CSARWETGETEAFF. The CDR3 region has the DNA TGCAGTGCTAGATGGGAGACAGGGGAGACTGAAGCTTTCTTT.

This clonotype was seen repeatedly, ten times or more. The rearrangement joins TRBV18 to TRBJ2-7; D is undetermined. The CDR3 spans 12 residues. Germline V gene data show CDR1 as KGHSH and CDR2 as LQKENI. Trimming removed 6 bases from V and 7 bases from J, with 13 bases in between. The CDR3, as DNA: TGTGCCAGCTCCCCCTCAGGTGGGGAGCAGTACTTC. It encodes CASSPSGGEQYF.

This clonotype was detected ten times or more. CDR3 DNA sequence: TGCGCCAGCAGCTTGGCCCAACAGGGCAGGACTGAAGCTTTCTTT. It encodes CASSLAQQGRTEAFF. This chain uses TRBV5-1 with TRBJ1-1, with a possible D match to TRBD1 (6 bases). CDR1 and CDR2 (germline): SGHRS, YFSETQ. V dropped 0 bases and J dropped 5 bases, with 14 bases sitting between them. This CDR3 region has 15 residues.